These T cell receptor beta chains were read from a single sample in a study of T cells in localized non-small cell lung cancer. Clones were read by immunoSEQ multiplex PCR, and TCRdb kept only the in-frame ones, dropping some. The table shows about 59,000 clones, with roughly nine tenths occurring only once. The source was peripheral blood, collected before any cancer treatment. The receptor source for this set is a man aged 40 to 75 with stage I lung adenocarcinoma. CDR3s include the opening cysteine and the closing phenylalanine or tryptophan. The order of the fields is V gene, clone size, J gene, D gene, CDR3 protein, CDR3 DNA. The D gene is left open where the match is weak. The size entry is marked missing in some rows and otherwise reads once, few, many or a size class.

>TRBV27|.|TRBJ2-5|.
CASSPHLRETQYF
TGTGCCAGCAGTCCGCACCTTAGGGAGACCCAGTACTTC
>TRBV29-1|.|TRBJ1-1|.
CSVTNSGGPSTEAFF
TGCAGCGTCACCAACTCGGGGGGGCCGAGCACTGAAGCTTTCTTT
>TRBV4-3|.|TRBJ1-4|TRBD1
CASSQGQGREKLFF
TGCGCCAGCAGCCAAGGACAGGGTAGGGAAAAACTGTTTTTT
>TRBV28|.|TRBJ2-1|.
CASTDRYNEQFF
TGTGCCAGCACTGACCGCTACAATGAGCAGTTCTTC
>TRBV30|.|TRBJ2-1|.
CAWSVPGLPAYNEQFF
TGTGCCTGGAGTGTACCGGGACTTCCAGCATACAATGAGCAGTTCTTC
>TRBV7-2|.|TRBJ2-1|TRBD2
CASSLRVGLAGYNEQFF
TGTGCCAGCAGCTTACGGGTTGGACTAGCGGGCTACAATGAGCAGTTCTTC
>TRBV5-1|.|TRBJ2-5|.
CASSRRAPQETQYF
TGCGCCAGCAGCCGCCGGGCACCACAAGAGACCCAGTACTTC
>TRBV5-1|.|TRBJ2-5|TRBD2
CASSFGLAGETQYF
TGCGCCAGCAGCTTTGGGCTAGCGGGAGAGACCCAGTACTTC
>TRBV4-1|.|TRBJ1-2|TRBD1
CASSHMDRGVDYGYTF
TGCGCCAGCAGCCATATGGACAGGGGGGTTGACTATGGCTACACCTTC
>TRBV28|.|TRBJ2-7|TRBD2
CAKPRKGLAGGQEQYF
TGTGCCAAGCCTCGAAAAGGACTAGCGGGAGGGCAAGAGCAGTACTTC
>TRBV25-1|.|TRBJ2-1|TRBD2
CASSALTSGPLEQFF
TGTGCCAGCAGTGCCTTGACTAGCGGTCCCCTTGAGCAGTTCTTC
>TRBV6-5|once|TRBJ2-1|.
CASSYSLETNEQFF
TGTGCCAGCAGTTACTCGCTAGAAACAAATGAGCAGTTCTTC
>TRBV28|.|TRBJ2-7|TRBD1
CASRRQGITYEQYF
TGTGCCAGCAGGAGACAGGGTATCACCTACGAGCAGTACTTC
>TRBV6-6|.|TRBJ1-5|.
CASSAGTYSNQPQHF
TGTGCCAGCAGCGCCGGGACATATAGCAATCAGCCCCAGCATTTT
>TRBV10-3|.|TRBJ1-2|.
CAISESLPYGYTF
TGTGCCATCAGTGAGTCTCTTCCCTATGGCTACACCTTC
>TRBV18|.|TRBJ2-4|.
CASSLTSGQPKNIQYF
TGTGCCAGCTCACTAACTAGTGGGCAGCCCAAAAACATTCAGTACTTC
>TRBV6-1|.|TRBJ2-1|TRBD1
CASSRGQGVNNEQFF
TGTGCCAGCAGCCGGGGACAGGGGGTCAACAATGAGCAGTTCTTC
>TRBV5-4|.|TRBJ2-3|.
CASSLQLSTDTQYF
TGTGCCAGCAGCCTACAACTGAGCACAGATACGCAGTATTTT
>TRBV29-1|once|TRBJ2-3|.
CSVRVWGKVGTDTQYF
TGCAGCGTCCGAGTGTGGGGTAAGGTCGGCACAGATACGCAGTATTTT
>TRBV7-8|.|TRBJ2-3|TRBD2
CASSFGTSGRLDTQYF
TGTGCCAGCAGCTTCGGGACTAGCGGGAGGCTTGATACGCAGTATTTT
>TRBV7-8|.|TRBJ2-7|.
CASSLDQHAELDF
TGTGCCAGCAGCTTAGACCAACACGCGGAATTGGACTTC
>TRBV11-2|.|TRBJ2-2|TRBD1
CASRKGDRGHSGELFF
TGTGCCAGCAGAAAGGGTGACAGGGGGCATAGCGGGGAGCTGTTTTTT
>TRBV7-9|.|TRBJ2-7|TRBD1
CASSSGQGATSYEQYF
TGTGCCAGCAGCTCTGGACAGGGGGCGACCTCCTACGAGCAGTACTTC
>TRBV30|.|TRBJ1-4|.
CAWSAGTGANEKLFF
TGTGCCTGGAGTGCGGGCACTGGGGCAAATGAAAAACTGTTTTTT
>TRBV11-3|.|TRBJ1-1|.
CASSLDLAGETEAFF
TGTGCCAGCAGCTTAGATTTGGCAGGGGAAACTGAAGCTTTCTTT